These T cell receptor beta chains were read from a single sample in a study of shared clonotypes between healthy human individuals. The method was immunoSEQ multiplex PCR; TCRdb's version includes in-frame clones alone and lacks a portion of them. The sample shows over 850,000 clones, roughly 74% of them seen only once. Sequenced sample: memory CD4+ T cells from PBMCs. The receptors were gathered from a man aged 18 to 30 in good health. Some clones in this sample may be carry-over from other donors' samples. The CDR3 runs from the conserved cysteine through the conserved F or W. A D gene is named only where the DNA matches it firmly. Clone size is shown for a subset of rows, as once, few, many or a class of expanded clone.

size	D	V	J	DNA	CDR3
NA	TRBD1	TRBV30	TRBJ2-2	TGTGCCTTTAGGGAGTTGGGACAGGGCGCCACCGGGGAGCTGTTTTTT	CAFRELGQGATGELFF
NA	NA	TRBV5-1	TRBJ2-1	TGCGCCAGCAGCTTGGTGGCAGTTCTCCCCCAGGGGAATGAGCAGTTCTTC	CASSLVAVLPQGNEQFF
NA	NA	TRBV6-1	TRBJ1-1	TGTGCCACCCCTGGCAGGGCCGCGACTGAAGCTTTCTTT	CATPGRAATEAFF
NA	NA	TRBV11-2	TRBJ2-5	TGTGCCAGCAGCATAGGGGCTAGGCAGTACTTC	CASSIGARQYF
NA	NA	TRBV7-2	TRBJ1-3	TGTGCCAGCAGCCCCCGCCGGATGGACACCATATATTTT	CASSPRRMDTIYF
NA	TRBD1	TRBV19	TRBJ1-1	TGTGCCAGTAGTATTGGGCTAGGGGGCGCGGCTGAAGCTTTCTTT	CASSIGLGGAAEAFF
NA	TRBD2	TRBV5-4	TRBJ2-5	TGTGCCAGCAGCCCCACGCGGGGGGCGCTTAGGGAGACCCAGTACTTC	CASSPTRGALRETQYF
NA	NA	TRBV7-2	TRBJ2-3	TGTGCCAGCAGCCTAGGTAGGAATACGCAGTATTTT	CASSLGRNTQYF
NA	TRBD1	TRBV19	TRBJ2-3	TGTGCCAGTAGTACGACGACAGGGGGTAGATTGACAGATACGCAGTATTTT	CASSTTTGGRLTDTQYF
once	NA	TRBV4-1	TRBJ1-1	TGCGCCAGCACCGCGCCGGGACCCCAGCGCACTGAAGCTTTCTTT	CASTAPGPQRTEAFF
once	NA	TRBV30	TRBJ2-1	TGTGCCTGGAGTACCTCGTTGTTGGGCAATGAGCAGTTCTTC	CAWSTSLLGNEQFF
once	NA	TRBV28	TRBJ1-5	TGTGCCAGCAGTTTTGGGACAAATAGCAATCAGCCCCAGCATTTT	CASSFGTNSNQPQHF
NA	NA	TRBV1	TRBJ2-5	TGCACCAGCAGCCAATTCTCACCGTCCGGGGAGACCCAGTACTTC	CTSSQFSPSGETQYF
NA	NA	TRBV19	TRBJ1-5	TGTGCCAGTAGTATAGGGGGATGGGACGGAGTTTATCGGCCCCAGCATTTT	CASSIGGWDGVYRPQHF
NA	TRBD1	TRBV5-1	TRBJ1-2	TGCGCCAGCAGCACCGGGACAGAAAACTATGGCTACACCTTC	CASSTGTENYGYTF
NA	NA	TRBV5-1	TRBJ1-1	TGCGCCAGCAGACGGGGCAGCATCCGGATAAACACTGAAGCTTTCTTT	CASRRGSIRINTEAFF
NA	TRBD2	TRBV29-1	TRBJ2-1	TGCAGCGGGGACGGGGGGACTAGCGGTTACAATGAGCAGTTCTTC	CSGDGGTSGYNEQFF
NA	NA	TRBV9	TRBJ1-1	TGTGCCAGCAGCGTTTTTAGTACCGACACTGAAGCTTTCTTT	CASSVFSTDTEAFF
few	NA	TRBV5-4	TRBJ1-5	TGTGCCAGCAGCCCGGGCAGGGACCAGCCCCAGCATTTT	CASSPGRDQPQHF
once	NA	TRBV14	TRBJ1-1	TGTGCCAGCAGCCAAAGGGTAGAGACTGAAGCTTTCTTT	CASSQRVETEAFF
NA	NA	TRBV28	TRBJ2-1	TGTGCCAGCAGGGGGTCTTCGTGGGGACTTCACTACAATGAGCAGTTCTTC	CASRGSSWGLHYNEQFF
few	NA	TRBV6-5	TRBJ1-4	TGTGCCAGCAGTCGTGACATGATCGAAAAACTGTTTTTT	CASSRDMIEKLFF
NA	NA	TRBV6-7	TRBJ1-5	TGTGCCAGCAGCAAATATGGCAATCAGCCCCAGCATTTT	CASSKYGNQPQHF
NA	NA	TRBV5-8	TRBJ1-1	TGTGCCAGCAGCTTTGAGCCCTTGAACACTGAAGCTTTCTTT	CASSFEPLNTEAFF
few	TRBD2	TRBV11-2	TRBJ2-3	TGTGCCAGCAGCTTCCTAGCGGGTTTCACAGATACGCAGTATTTT	CASSFLAGFTDTQYF
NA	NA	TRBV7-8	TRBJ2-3	TGTGCCAGCAGCTCACTTCACAGGGGAGGGTCAGATACGCAGTATTTT	CASSSLHRGGSDTQYF
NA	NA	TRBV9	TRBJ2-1	TGTGCCAGCAGCGCGTCTAGCGCTAGAGGCAATGAGCAGTTCTTC	CASSASSARGNEQFF
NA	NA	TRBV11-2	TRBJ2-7	TGTGCCAGCAGCCTCGGCCGGGCCCTCTCCTACGAGCAGTACTTC	CASSLGRALSYEQYF
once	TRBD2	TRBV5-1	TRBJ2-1	TGCGCCAGCAGCATAGGGACTAGCGGGCCGAAAGGGGAGCAGTTCTTC	CASSIGTSGPKGEQFF